This entry lists 5 T cell receptor beta chains sequenced from one sample in a study of memory CD4+ T cells and cytomegalovirus serostatus (dated by TCRdb to between 2019 and 2020). Single viable CD3+CD4+CD8-CD45RO+ cells were sorted as memory CD4+ T cells on a FACSAria II. Receptors were amplified or captured by the immunoSEQ multiplex PCR assay. The source is immuneACCESS, and TCRdb retained only in-frame sequences with V and J called. Part of the clones is not carried over; for the studies checked, unresolved V genes explain less than half of this, and the remainder is unexplained. This sample lists tens of thousands of clones; around 80% were detected once. The ten largest account for 1.6% of the sample. Sequenced material: memory CD4+ T cells from blood. Every receptor here comes from an adult in good health and CMV-seronegative.

The chain combines TRBV10-1 with TRBJ1-2; possible D gene TRBD1, 5 bases. There are 19 residues in the CDR3. Germline V gene sequence: CDR1 WNHNN, CDR2 SYGVQD (reference sequence). With 6 bases removed from V and 4 bases from J, the gap between germline ends came to 30 bases. The CDR3 nucleotides read TGCGCCAGCAGCCACGACGCCCATGATTATTTGGGGCAAAGCTATGGCTACACCTTC. This sequence encodes CASSHDAHDYLGQSYGYTF.

This clone has only one observation. The chain has TRBV4-2 and TRBJ2-5; 14 bases agree with TRBD2. Trimming at V came to 3 bases and at J to 3 bases, leaving 0 bases not matched to a gene. From germline, CDR1 is LGHNA and CDR2 YNFKEQ. The CDR3 extends over 15 amino acids. CDR3 coding DNA: TGTGCCAGCAGCCAGGGACTAGCGGGGGAAGAGACCCAGTACTTC. The encoded protein is CASSQGLAGEETQYF.

The chain combines TRBV21-1 with TRBJ1-1; TRBD1 was called by the table and not checked on the DNA. TRBV21-1 is tagged as a pseudogene. There are 17 residues in the CDR3. The CDR3 DNA follows: TGTGCCAGCAGCAAAGCGGGCTCGGGACAGGGTAAGCCTGAAGCTTTCTTT. It is translated as CASSKAGSGQGKPEAFF.

This clone was counted between two and nine times. This chain connects TRBV18 to TRBJ1-1; D is uncertain. Between the trimmed V and J ends, which lost 1 base and 1 base, there was a span of 7 bases. CDR1 is KGHSH and CDR2 is LQKENI in the germline V gene. There are 14 residues in the CDR3. The CDR3 sequence: CASSPQGANTEAFF. The CDR3 coding sequence is TGTGCCAGCTCACCACAAGGCGCGAACACTGAAGCTTTCTTT.

A few counts support this clone. This rearrangement joins TRBV6-5 to TRBJ1-1; D remains ambiguous. V lost 6 bases, J lost 7 bases, and 9 bases lay in between. CDR3 length: 11 residues. Per the germline V gene, CDR1 is MNHEY and CDR2 is SVGAGI. Here the CDR3 DNA reads TGTGCCAGCAGCCTGGGGATTGAAGCTTTCTTT. Residues: CASSLGIEAFF.